These 8 T cell receptor beta chains were sequenced from one sample in a study of neoadjuvant anti-PD-1 for oral cavity cancer. Clones were sequenced by immunoSEQ multiplex PCR, and TCRdb holds only the in-frame ones, with some missing. The table shows 5,500 to 7,500 clones, with less than 80% occurring only once. The source was PBMCs, collected before nivolumab (anti-PD-1) treatment. These receptors all stem from a person between 40 and 85 years old with oral cavity squamous cell carcinoma.

The chain is built from TRBV20-1 and TRBJ1-1; D gene ambiguous. Trimming removed 6 bases from V and 0 bases from J, with 5 bases in between. The CDR3 has 11 residues. The germline V gene has CDR1 DFQATT and CDR2 SNEGSKA (reference sequence). The CDR3 is CSASLNTEAFF. CDR3 DNA sequence: TGCAGTGCCTCCTTGAACACTGAAGCTTTCTTT.

This clone was observed a handful of times. V usage is TRBV2 and J usage is TRBJ1-1; D is unresolved. CDR3 length equals 13 residues. The V gene lost 5 bases and the J gene lost 2 bases, with 9 bases spanning the gap. CDR1 and CDR2 from the germline V gene are SNHLY and FYNNEI. The DNA for the CDR3 is TGTGCCAGCAGTTCGGACCTAAACACTGAAGCTTTCTTT. This translates into CASSSDLNTEAFF.

The V and J genes are TRBV25-1 and TRBJ2-5, with D possibly matching TRBD1 (5 bases). Germline assignment: CDR1 MGHDK and CDR2 SYGVNS. This CDR3 comprises 15 residues. V lost 1 base to trimming and J lost 4 bases, with 13 bases between them. The DNA for the CDR3 is TGTGCCAGCAGTGAATGGGAACAGGACCCAGAGACCCAGTACTTC. As protein: CASSEWEQDPETQYF.

The J gene is TRBJ2-3, the V gene TRBV5-1; D is ambiguous. The CDR3 is 13 residues long. The V gene lost 8 bases and the J gene lost 4 bases, with 14 bases spanning the gap. Germline V gene sequence: CDR1 SGHRS, CDR2 YFSETQ. In DNA, the CDR3 is TGCGCCAGTCAGGCGCCCTCCTCAGATACGCAGTATTTT. Protein: CASQAPSSDTQYF.

The chain combines TRBV19 with TRBJ1-3; D gene ambiguous. Trimming removed 4 bases from V and 5 bases from J, with 9 bases in between. Germline values: CDR1 LNHDA, CDR2 SQIVND (reference sequence). The CDR3 runs to 13 residues. The DNA of the CDR3 is TGTGCCAGTAGTAGGGGAGCAAGAAACACCATATATTTT. Encoded protein: CASSRGARNTIYF.

V and J are TRBV6-5 and TRBJ2-7, with no clear D. Germline assignment: CDR1 MNHEY and CDR2 SVGAGI. The CDR3 totals 16 residues. With 0 bases removed from V and 2 bases from J, the gap between germline ends came to 14 bases. CDR3 DNA: TGTGCCAGCAGTTACTCGGTGAAGGGAATGACCTACGAGCAGTACTTC. Protein product: CASSYSVKGMTYEQYF.

This clone came up once. The gene calls are TRBV19 and TRBJ2-1, with TRBD2 matching 12 bases. There are 17 residues in the CDR3. Looked up from germline, CDR1 is LNHDA and CDR2 is SQIVND (reference sequence). The V segment lost 4 bases and the J segment 4 bases; nucleotides outside the gene matches: 8. CDR3 bases: TGTGCCAGTAGTACCCAACTAGCGGGGGGACTTTACAATGAGCAGTTCTTC. Protein sequence: CASSTQLAGGLYNEQFF.

The rearrangement uses TRBV7-8 and TRBJ2-3; 8 nucleotides line up with TRBD2. The CDR3 extends over 16 amino acids. J lost 0 bases, V lost 1 base, and 3 bases had no gene match. CDR1 is SGHVS, CDR2 FQNEAQ, per germline. The CDR3: CASSLVASGSTDTQYF. Here the CDR3 DNA reads TGTGCCAGCAGCTTAGTGGCTAGCGGGAGCACAGATACGCAGTATTTT.